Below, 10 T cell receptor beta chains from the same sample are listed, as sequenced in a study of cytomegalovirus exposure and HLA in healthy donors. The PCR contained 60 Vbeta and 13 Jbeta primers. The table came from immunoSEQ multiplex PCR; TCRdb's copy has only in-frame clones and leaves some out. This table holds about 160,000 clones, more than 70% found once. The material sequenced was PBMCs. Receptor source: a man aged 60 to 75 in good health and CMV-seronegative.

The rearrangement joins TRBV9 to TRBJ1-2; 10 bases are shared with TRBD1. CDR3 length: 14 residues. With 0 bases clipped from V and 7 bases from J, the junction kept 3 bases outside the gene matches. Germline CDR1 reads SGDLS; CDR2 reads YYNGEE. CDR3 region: CASSVGDRGPGYTF. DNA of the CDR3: TGTGCCAGCAGCGTAGGAGACAGGGGGCCTGGCTACACCTTC.

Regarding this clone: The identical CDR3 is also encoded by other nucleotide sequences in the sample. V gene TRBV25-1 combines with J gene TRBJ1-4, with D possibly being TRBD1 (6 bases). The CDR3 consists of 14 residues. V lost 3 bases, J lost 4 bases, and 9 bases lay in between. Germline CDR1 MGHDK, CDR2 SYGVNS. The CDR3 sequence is CASSDDRNNEKLFF. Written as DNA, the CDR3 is TGTGCCAGCAGTGATGACAGGAATAATGAAAAACTGTTTTTT.

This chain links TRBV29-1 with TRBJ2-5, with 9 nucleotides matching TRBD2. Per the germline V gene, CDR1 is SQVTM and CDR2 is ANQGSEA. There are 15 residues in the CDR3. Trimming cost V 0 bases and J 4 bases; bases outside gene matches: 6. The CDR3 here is CSVEEAGRGGETQYF. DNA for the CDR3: TGCAGCGTTGAAGAAGCAGGGCGGGGGGGAGAGACCCAGTACTTC. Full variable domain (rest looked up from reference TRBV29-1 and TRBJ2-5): SAVISQKPSRDICQRGTSLTIQCQVDSQVTMMFWYRQQPGQSLTLIATANQGSEATYESGFVIDKFPISRPNLTFSTLTVSNMSPEDSSIYLCSVEEAGRGGETQYFGPGTRLLVL.

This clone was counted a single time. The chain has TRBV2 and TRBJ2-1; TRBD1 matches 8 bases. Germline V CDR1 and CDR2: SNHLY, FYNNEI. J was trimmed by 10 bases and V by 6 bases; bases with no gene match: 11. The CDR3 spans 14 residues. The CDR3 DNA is TGTGCCAGCAGGGGTCGACAGGGGTGGGGCGAGCAGTTCTTC. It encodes CASRGRQGWGEQFF.

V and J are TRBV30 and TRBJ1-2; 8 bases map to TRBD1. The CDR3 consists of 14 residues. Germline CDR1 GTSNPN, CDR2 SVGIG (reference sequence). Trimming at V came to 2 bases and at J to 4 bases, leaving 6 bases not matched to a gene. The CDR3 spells CAWSPGQGGYGYTF. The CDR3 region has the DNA TGTGCCTGGAGTCCCGGACAGGGCGGCTATGGCTACACCTTC.

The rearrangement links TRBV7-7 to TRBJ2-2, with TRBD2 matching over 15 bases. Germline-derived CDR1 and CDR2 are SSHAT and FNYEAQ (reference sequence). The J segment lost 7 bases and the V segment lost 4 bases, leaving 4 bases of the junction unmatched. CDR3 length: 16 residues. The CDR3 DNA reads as TGTGCCAGCAGCTGGACTAGCGGGGGGGCCGGCGGGGAGCTGTTTTTT. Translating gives CASSWTSGGAGGELFF. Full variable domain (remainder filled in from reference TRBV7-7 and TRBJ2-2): GAGVSQSPRYKVTKRGQDVTLRCDPISSHATLYWYQQALGQGPEFLTYFNYEAQPDKSGLPSDRFSAERPEGSISTLTIQRTEQRDSAMYRCASSWTSGGAGGELFFGEGSRLTVL.

The CDR3 DNA reads TGCGCCAGCAGCCCCCAACAGAATCTAGCCAAAAACATTCAGTACTTC. The encoded protein is CASSPQQNLAKNIQYF. J is TRBJ2-4 and V is TRBV5-1; D is ambiguous. The germline V and J ends were trimmed by 4 bases and 0 bases, with 14 bases remaining between them. Germline V gene data show CDR1 as SGHRS and CDR2 as YFSETQ. The CDR3 contains 16 residues.

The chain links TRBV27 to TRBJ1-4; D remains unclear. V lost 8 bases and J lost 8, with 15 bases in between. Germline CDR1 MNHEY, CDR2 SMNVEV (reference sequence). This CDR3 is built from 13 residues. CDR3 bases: TGTGCCAGCGCAGGTTCTACTAGGGAAAAACTGTTTTTT. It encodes CASAGSTREKLFF.

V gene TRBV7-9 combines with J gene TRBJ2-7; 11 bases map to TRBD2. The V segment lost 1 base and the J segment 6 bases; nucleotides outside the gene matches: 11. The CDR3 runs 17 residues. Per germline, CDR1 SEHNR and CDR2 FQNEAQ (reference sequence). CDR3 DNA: TGTGCCAGCAGCTTAGTGGGTGGGCTAGCGGGAGGCCGCGAGCAGTACTTC. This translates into CASSLVGGLAGGREQYF.

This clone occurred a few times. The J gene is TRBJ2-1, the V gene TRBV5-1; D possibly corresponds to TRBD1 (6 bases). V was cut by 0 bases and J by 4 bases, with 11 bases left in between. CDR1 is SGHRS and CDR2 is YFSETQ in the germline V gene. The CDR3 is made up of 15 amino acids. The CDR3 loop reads CASSLVQGPYNEQFF. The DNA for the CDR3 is TGCGCCAGCAGCTTGGTTCAGGGGCCGTACAATGAGCAGTTCTTC.